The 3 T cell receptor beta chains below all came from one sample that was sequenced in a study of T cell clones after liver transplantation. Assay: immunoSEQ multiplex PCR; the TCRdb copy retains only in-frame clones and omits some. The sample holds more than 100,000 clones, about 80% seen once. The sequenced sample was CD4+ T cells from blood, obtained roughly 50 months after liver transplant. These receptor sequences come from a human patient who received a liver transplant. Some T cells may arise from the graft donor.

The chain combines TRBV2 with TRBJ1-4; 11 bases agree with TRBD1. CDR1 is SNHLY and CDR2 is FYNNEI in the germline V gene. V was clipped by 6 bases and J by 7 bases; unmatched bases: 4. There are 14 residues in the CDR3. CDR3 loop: CASREGQGVEKLFF. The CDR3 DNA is TGTGCCAGCAGAGAGGGACAGGGGGTTGAAAAACTGTTTTTT.

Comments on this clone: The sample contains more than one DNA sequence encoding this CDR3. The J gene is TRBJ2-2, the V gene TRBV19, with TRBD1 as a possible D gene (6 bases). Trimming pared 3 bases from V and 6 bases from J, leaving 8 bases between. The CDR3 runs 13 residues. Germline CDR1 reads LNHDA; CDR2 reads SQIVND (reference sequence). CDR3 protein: CASSIRGSGELFF. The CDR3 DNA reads TGTGCCAGTAGTATCAGGGGTTCCGGGGAGCTGTTTTTT.

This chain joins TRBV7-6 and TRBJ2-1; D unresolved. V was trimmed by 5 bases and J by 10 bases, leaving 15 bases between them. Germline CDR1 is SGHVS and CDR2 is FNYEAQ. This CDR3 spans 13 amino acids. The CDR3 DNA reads TGTGCCAGCAGCACTACAGAAGCGCACGAGCAGTTCTTC. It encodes CASSTTEAHEQFF.